The next 23 T cell receptor beta chains were all read from a single sample in a study of blood T cells in healthy people across ages. PCR was performed a second time for about 7 to 12 cycles using a sample-barcoded 5' primer and a J-beta primer mix. A single record per CDR3 protein comes from TCRdb applying MiXCR to the 5' RACE reads. In the table there are over 750,000 distinct CDR3 sequences, more than 20% of which are singletons. The same sample was also used in a study of T cells of mothers and their children.

Sequencing input: blood. All receptors come from a boy younger than 18 in good health.

The rearrangement uses TRBV7-2 and TRBJ2-2; 9 bases map to TRBD2. The germline gives CDR1 SGHTA, CDR2 FQGNSA. CDR3 length equals 15 residues. Losses at the gene ends were 4 bases for V and 5 bases for J; bases not matched to a gene: 5. CDR3 in amino acids: CASSSLAGSTGELFF. In DNA, the CDR3 is TGTGCCAGCAGCTCCCTAGCGGGATCAACCGGGGAGCTGTTTTTT.

This clonotype was picked up a small number of times. The gene calls are TRBV7-9 and TRBJ1-1; D may be TRBD1 (5 bases). Trimming shortened V by 3 bases and J by 5 bases, and 10 bases separated the two germline ends. Germline CDR1 is SEHNR and CDR2 is FQNEAQ (reference sequence). The CDR3 runs to 13 residues. The CDR3 loop is CASSFRAGTEAFF. In nucleotides, the CDR3 is TGTGCCAGCAGCTTCAGGGCGGGGACTGAAGCTTTCTTT. The complete variable domain, with remaining parts taken from reference TRBV7-9 and TRBJ1-1, reads DTGVSQNPRHKITKRGQNVTFRCDPISEHNRLYWYRQTLGQGPEFLTYFQNEAQLEKSRLLSDRFSAERPKGSFSTLEIQRTEQGDSAMYLCASSFRAGTEAFFGQGTRLTVV.

V usage is TRBV27 and J usage is TRBJ2-5; a weak D match, TRBD1 (6 bases). Germline assignment: CDR1 MNHEY and CDR2 SMNVEV (reference sequence). The CDR3 spans 18 residues. V lost 6 bases to trimming and J lost 4 bases, with 27 bases between them. Written as DNA, the CDR3 is TGTGCCAGCAGCTCTAGCCGGGATGCGCACAGGGAAGGAGAGACCCAGTACTTC. This sequence encodes CASSSSRDAHREGETQYF.

The chain couples TRBV12-3 or TRBV12-4 to TRBJ1-1; no firm D call. V was trimmed by 4 bases and J by 1 base, leaving 7 bases between them. The CDR3 has 13 residues. The CDR3: CASSWLGNTEAFF. CDR3 nucleotide sequence: TGTGCCAGCAGTTGGCTTGGGAACACTGAAGCTTTCTTT.

A few counts support this clonotype. This rearrangement joins TRBV29-1 to TRBJ2-3, with 12 bases lining up with TRBD2. V was clipped by 1 base and J by 2 bases; unmatched bases: 7. Germline loops: CDR1 SQVTM, CDR2 ANQGSEA. The CDR3 runs to 17 residues. The CDR3 region is CSVEAVASGGDTDTQYF. CDR3 nucleotides: TGCAGCGTTGAAGCGGTGGCTAGCGGGGGGGACACAGATACGCAGTATTTT.

This clonotype was seen more than once but under ten times. J is TRBJ2-3 and V is TRBV20-1; 13 bases map to TRBD2. V dropped 5 bases and J dropped 6; count of bases not matched to a gene: 17. Germline values: CDR1 DFQATT, CDR2 SNEGSKA (reference sequence). The CDR3 sequence is 18 residues long. The CDR3 region has the DNA TGCAGTGCTCCTCAAACTGGGACTAGCGGGACCCTCAGGGATACGCAGTATTTT. Protein: CSAPQTGTSGTLRDTQYF.

J is TRBJ2-5 and V is TRBV28, with 8 nucleotides matching TRBD1. The J call may be wrong; the DNA end is better matched by TRBJ2-7. Germline V CDR1 and CDR2: MDHEN, SYDVKM. The CDR3 length is 16 residues. CDR3 residues: CASSALPGQATYEQYF. CDR3 DNA sequence: TGTGCCAGCAGTGCTCTACCGGGACAGGCTACCTACGAGCAGTACTTC.

The chain joins TRBV5-1 to TRBJ2-5; 9 bases line up with TRBD2. Germline loops: CDR1 SGHRS, CDR2 YFSETQ. Germline trimming cut 3 bases from V and 4 bases from J; bases unmatched to any gene: 13. This CDR3 has 17 residues. The CDR3 here is CASSWGLAGGAGETQYF. CDR3 in DNA: TGCGCCAGCAGCTGGGGACTTGCGGGAGGGGCTGGAGAGACCCAGTACTTC. The complete variable domain, with remaining parts taken from reference TRBV5-1 and TRBJ2-5, reads KAGVTQTPRYLIKTRGQQVTLSCSPISGHRSVSWYQQTPGQGLQFLFEYFSETQRNKGNFPGRFSGRQFSNSRSEMNVSTLELGDSALYLCASSWGLAGGAGETQYFGPGTRLLVL.

The table lists this clonotype with a count of one. The chain recombines TRBV28 with TRBJ2-5, with 7 nucleotides matching TRBD2. With 0 bases clipped from V and 3 bases from J, the junction kept 7 bases outside the gene matches. The CDR3 contains 16 residues. Germline lookup yields CDR1 MDHEN and CDR2 SYDVKM. CDR3 sequence reads: CASSLWASGMKETQYF. CDR3 coding DNA: TGTGCCAGCAGTTTATGGGCTAGCGGCATGAAAGAGACCCAGTACTTC. Together with reference TRBV28 and TRBJ2-5, the CDR3 gives the full variable domain: DVKVTQSSRYLVKRTGEKVFLECVQDMDHENMFWYRQDPGLGLRLIYFSYDVKMKEKGDIPEGYSVSREKKERFSLILESASTNQTSMYLCASSLWASGMKETQYFGPGTRLLVL.

This clonotype occurred a few times. This sequence joins TRBV11-2 and TRBJ1-2, with D possibly matching TRBD1 (6 bases). Looked up from germline, CDR1 is SGHAT and CDR2 is FQNNGV. The V gene lost 5 bases and the J gene lost 0 bases, with 13 bases spanning the gap. This CDR3 has 15 residues. For the CDR3, the DNA is TGTGCCAGCAGCCAATCGACAGGAGCTAACTATGGCTACACCTTC. Protein product: CASSQSTGANYGYTF.

This clonotype came up a few times. The chain combines TRBV7-9 with TRBJ1-2; D gene unclear. The CDR3 sequence is 15 residues long. V was shortened by 5 bases and J by 6 bases, with 19 bases between the two germline ends. Germline V gene sequence: CDR1 SEHNR, CDR2 FQNEAQ (reference sequence). CDR3 region: CASSLIGMREDGYTF. The CDR3 nucleotides read TGTGCCAGCAGCCTCATAGGGATGAGGGAAGATGGCTACACCTTC.

A word on this clonotype: The junction shows a germline mismatch at one end, possibly a read error. The chain combines TRBV5-1 with TRBJ2-1; 12 positions agree with TRBD2. Germline V gene sequence: CDR1 SGHRS, CDR2 YFSETQ. The CDR3 loop spans 18 amino acids. The CDR3 region is CASSSPPLAGGPNNEQLF. CDR3 DNA: TGCGCCAGCAGCTCCCCTCCACTAGCGGGAGGCCCGAACAATGAGCAGCTCTTC.

This chain links TRBV19 with TRBJ1-2; unclear D gene. Germline assignment: CDR1 LNHDA and CDR2 SQIVND (reference sequence). The CDR3 is 14 residues long. V was clipped by 6 bases and J by 12 bases, with 23 bases between them. CDR3 sequence: CASSPTRDGAFHTF. In DNA form, the CDR3 reads TGTGCCAGTAGCCCCACCCGCGACGGAGCGTTTCACACCTTC.

The sample holds a few counts of this clonotype. The chain has TRBV20-1 and TRBJ2-7, with a possible D match to TRBD1 (6 bases). The CDR3 totals 14 residues. V was cut by 5 bases and J by 3 bases, with 17 bases left in between. Per germline, CDR1 DFQATT and CDR2 SNEGSKA (reference sequence). The CDR3 DNA reads TGCAGTGCTGGAACACTGGACAGAGACTACGAGCAGTACTTC. Amino acid sequence: CSAGTLDRDYEQYF.

The chain combines TRBV20-1 with TRBJ2-1; 12 bases are shared with TRBD2. V dropped 5 bases and J dropped 0; count of bases not matched to a gene: 2. This CDR3 has 15 residues. Germline lookup yields CDR1 DFQATT and CDR2 SNEGSKA (reference sequence). The CDR3 here is CSAPGLAGSYNEQFF. The CDR3 DNA follows: TGCAGTGCTCCGGGACTAGCGGGCTCCTACAATGAGCAGTTCTTC.

The V gene is TRBV18, the J gene TRBJ2-1, with D possibly matching TRBD2 (5 bases). V shed 6 bases and J shed 5 bases, with 17 bases lying between them. CDR1 is KGHSH and CDR2 is LQKENI in the germline V gene. The CDR3 is made up of 15 amino acids. The CDR3 protein is CASSPVWETDNEQFF. CDR3 nucleotides: TGTGCCAGCTCTCCTGTTTGGGAGACGGACAATGAGCAGTTCTTC.

This clonotype was counted between two and nine times. An end of the junction differs from the germline gene, which may be a read error. The chain joins TRBV12-3 or TRBV12-4 to TRBJ2-5; D is uncertain. The CDR3 runs 13 residues. The CDR3 nucleotides are TGTGCCAGCAGTTCTGATCGGCCCTACGAGCAGTGCTTC. This encodes CASSSDRPYEQCF.

J is TRBJ2-7 and V is TRBV29-1, with D unclear. Germline V gene sequence: CDR1 SQVTM, CDR2 ANQGSEA. V was pared by 1 base and J by 0 bases, with 7 bases between. The CDR3 covers 13 residues. The CDR3 DNA sequence: TGCAGCGTTGAAGTTACCAGCTCCTACGAGCAGTACTTC. Its translation: CSVEVTSSYEQYF.

The rearrangement joins TRBV29-1 to TRBJ2-5, with D possibly TRBD2 on 6 matching bases. This CDR3 spans 16 amino acids. Trimming took 6 bases from V and 3 from J, leaving 23 bases between them. Germline loops: CDR1 SQVTM, CDR2 ANQGSEA. CDR3 residues: CSVGGGGPVYEETQYF. The CDR3 coding sequence is TGCAGCGTGGGGGGTGGAGGGCCAGTTTACGAAGAGACCCAGTACTTC.

There are a few counts of this clonotype. The chain recombines TRBV29-1 with TRBJ1-1; the D is unclear. V dropped 5 bases and J dropped 7 bases, with 14 bases sitting between them. CDR1 SQVTM and CDR2 ANQGSEA come from the germline V gene. The CDR3 is made up of 12 amino acids. CDR3 coding DNA: TGCAGCGTTTCCTCGCCGCAAGGTGAAGCTTTCTTT. Protein sequence: CSVSSPQGEAFF.

This clonotype was seen a few times. The chain recombines TRBV28 with TRBJ1-4; a possible D gene is TRBD1 (5 bases). The CDR3 is 13 amino acids. V lost 6 bases, J lost 5 bases, and 10 bases lay in between. Germline assignment: CDR1 MDHEN and CDR2 SYDVKM. In nucleotides, the CDR3 is TGTGCCAGCAGACGGGGCTCCAATGAAAAACTGTTTTTT. It translates to CASRRGSNEKLFF.

This chain links TRBV5-6 with TRBJ2-1; TRBD2 is a possible D gene (6 bases). V gave up 1 base and J gave up 3 bases, with 11 bases separating them. The CDR3 is made up of 15 amino acids. Germline V CDR1 and CDR2: SGHDT, YYEEEE. DNA for the CDR3: TGTGCCAGCAGCTTGACGGGAGTAAACTACAATGAGCAGTTCTTC. It codes for CASSLTGVNYNEQFF.

In the case of this clonotype: The conserved phenylalanine or tryptophan normally closing the CDR3 is absent here, so this likely arose from a read error. V usage is TRBV29-1 and J usage is TRBJ1-2; 7 nucleotides match TRBD1. The J segment lost 6 bases and the V segment lost 7 bases, leaving 11 bases of the junction unmatched. The CDR3 is 13 residues long. Looked up from germline, CDR1 is SQVTM and CDR2 is ANQGSEA. CDR3 nucleotides: TGCAGCGCCCGAGGGGCAGGGACAGATGGCTACACCCTC. Its translation is CSARGAGTDGYTL.